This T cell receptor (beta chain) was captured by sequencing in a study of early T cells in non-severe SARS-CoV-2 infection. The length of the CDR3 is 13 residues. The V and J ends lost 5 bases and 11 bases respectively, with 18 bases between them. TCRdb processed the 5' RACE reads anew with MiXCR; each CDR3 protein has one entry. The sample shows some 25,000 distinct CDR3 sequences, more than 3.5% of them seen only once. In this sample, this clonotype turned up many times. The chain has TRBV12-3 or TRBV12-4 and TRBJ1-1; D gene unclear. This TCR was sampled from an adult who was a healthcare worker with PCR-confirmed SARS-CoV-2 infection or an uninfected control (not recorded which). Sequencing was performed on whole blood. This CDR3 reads CASSPPLPLGAFF. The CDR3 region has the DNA TGTGCCAGCAGTCCACCCCTCCCGTTGGGGGCTTTCTTT.